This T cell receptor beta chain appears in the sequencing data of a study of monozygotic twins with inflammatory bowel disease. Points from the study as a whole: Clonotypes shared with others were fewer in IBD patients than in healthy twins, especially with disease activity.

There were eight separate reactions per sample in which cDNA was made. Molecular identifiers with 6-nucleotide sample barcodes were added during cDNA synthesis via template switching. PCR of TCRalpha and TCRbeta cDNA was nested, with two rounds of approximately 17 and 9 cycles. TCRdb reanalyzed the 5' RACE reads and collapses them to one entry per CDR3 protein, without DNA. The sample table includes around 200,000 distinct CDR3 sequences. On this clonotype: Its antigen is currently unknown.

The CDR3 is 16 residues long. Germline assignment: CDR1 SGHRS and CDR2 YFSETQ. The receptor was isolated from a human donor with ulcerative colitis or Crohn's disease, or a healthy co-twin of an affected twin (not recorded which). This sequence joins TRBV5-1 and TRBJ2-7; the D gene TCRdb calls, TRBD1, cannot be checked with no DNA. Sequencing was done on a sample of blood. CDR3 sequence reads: CASSLFPGQGDAEQYF.